Below, 17 T cell receptor beta chains from the same sample are listed, as sequenced in a study of blood T cell repertoires in COVID-19. The repertoire was sequenced with immunoSEQ multiplex PCR; TCRdb's copy has only in-frame clones and lacks some. The sample holds about 270,000 clones, more than 70% seen once. Material: peripheral blood. These receptors all stem from a woman younger than 35 with acute or convalescent COVID-19.

Comment on this clone: Other DNA variants within this sample encode the same CDR3. The chain is built from TRBV7-2 and TRBJ2-5; maybe TRBD1 (6 bases). The CDR3 totals 14 residues. Germline V gene sequence: CDR1 SGHTA, CDR2 FQGNSA. Trimming removed 0 bases at V and 5 bases at J, with 10 bases between. The CDR3 loop is CASSLAGRGETQYF. The DNA of the CDR3 is TGTGCCAGCAGCTTAGCGGGAAGGGGGGAGACCCAGTACTTC.

This sequence joins TRBV2 and TRBJ2-7; TRBD1 agrees at 10 bases. V lost 9 bases, J lost 6 bases, and 2 bases stayed unmatched. Germline V lookup: CDR1 SNHLY, CDR2 FYNNEI. This CDR3 contains 11 residues. The CDR3 coding sequence is TGTGCCAGAGGACAGGGGGGCGAGCAGTACTTC. It codes for CARGQGGEQYF.

The chain has TRBV24-1 and TRBJ2-7, with TRBD2 matching over 9 bases. The ends lost 5 bases at V and 4 bases at J; junction bases unmatched: 20. The CDR3 has 19 residues. The V gene's germline CDR1 is KGHDR and CDR2 SFDVKD. The CDR3 loop is CATSGPGSSGTSREYEQYF. CDR3 DNA sequence: TGTGCCACCAGTGGACCCGGGTCTAGCGGGACCTCCCGGGAGTACGAGCAGTACTTC.

This clone was detected only a few times. V gene TRBV6-2 or TRBV6-3 combines with J gene TRBJ2-7; D perhaps matches TRBD2 (6 bases). Germline loops: CDR1 MNHEY, CDR2 SVGEGT. The CDR3 totals 15 residues. The V gene lost 2 bases and the J gene lost 1 base, with 12 bases spanning the gap. The CDR3 protein is CASSYGTRISYEQYF. The CDR3 coding sequence is TGTGCCAGCAGTTACGGGACTCGAATTTCCTACGAGCAGTACTTC.

V is TRBV6-5 and J is TRBJ2-7; a possible D gene is TRBD2 (6 bases). Germline V CDR1 and CDR2: MNHEY, SVGAGI. V lost 6 bases and J lost 3, with 15 bases in between. CDR3 length: 14 residues. CDR3 coding DNA: TGTGCCAGCAGCCCCGCGGGAACATTCTACGAGCAGTACTTC. This gives the protein CASSPAGTFYEQYF.

The CDR3 region is CASSQDWGQINTEAFF. Here the CDR3 DNA reads TGTGCCAGCAGCCAAGATTGGGGACAGATCAACACTGAAGCTTTCTTT. This chain uses TRBV14 with TRBJ1-1; 7 positions agree with TRBD1. CDR3 length: 16 amino acids. V dropped 0 bases and J dropped 2; count of bases not matched to a gene: 6. In germline, CDR1 is SGHDN, CDR2 FVKESK.

The chain links TRBV7-9 to TRBJ2-7; 9 nucleotides agree with TRBD1. CDR1 SEHNR and CDR2 FQNEAQ come from the germline V gene (reference sequence). This CDR3 is built from 18 residues. The V gene end was trimmed by 4 bases and the J gene end by 3 bases; junction bases not matched to a gene: 16. CDR3 sequence reads: CASSSTRRQGGRIYEQYF. CDR3 nucleotides: TGTGCCAGCAGCTCTACAAGGCGACAGGGGGGAAGGATCTACGAGCAGTACTTC.

This clone was recorded once. This sequence joins TRBV27 and TRBJ1-1; no reliable D call. CDR3 length: 13 amino acids. Between the trimmed V and J ends, which lost 1 base and 0 bases, there was a span of 3 bases. Germline lookup yields CDR1 MNHEY and CDR2 SMNVEV (reference sequence). For the CDR3, the DNA is TGTGCCAGCAGTTTATTCATGAACACTGAAGCTTTCTTT. Its translation: CASSLFMNTEAFF.

V and J are TRBV15 and TRBJ1-2, with D possibly TRBD1 on 6 matching bases. CDR1 and CDR2 (germline): LNHNV, YYDKDF (reference sequence). The CDR3 has 16 amino acids. Trimming left V 0 bases short and J 4 bases short, with 15 bases between. The CDR3 spells CATSRDTRGAAYGYTF. Written as DNA, the CDR3 is TGTGCCACCAGCAGAGATACTCGGGGGGCGGCCTATGGCTACACCTTC.

This clone showed up many times. V is TRBV7-9 and J is TRBJ2-7, with 10 positions matching TRBD1. The length of the CDR3 is 15 residues. The trim removed 3 bases at V and 5 bases at J, leaving 7 bases unmatched. CDR1 SEHNR and CDR2 FQNEAQ come from the germline V gene (reference sequence). CDR3 protein: CASSFGQGEGNEQYF. The CDR3 DNA reads as TGTGCCAGCAGCTTCGGACAGGGGGAGGGAAACGAGCAGTACTTC.

The chain is built from TRBV11-2 and TRBJ2-1; TRBD2 matches at 14 bases. The CDR3 runs to 15 residues. Looked up from germline, CDR1 is SGHAT and CDR2 is FQNNGV. Unmatched junction bases numbered 1, after V lost 3 bases and J lost 6 bases. The CDR3 is CASSFGTSGSNEQFF. CDR3 bases: TGTGCCAGCAGCTTTGGGACTAGCGGGAGCAATGAGCAGTTCTTC. The variable domain in full, completed from reference TRBV11-2 and TRBJ2-1, reads EAGVAQSPRYKIIEKRQSVAFWCNPISGHATLYWYQQILGQGPKLLIQFQNNGVVDDSQLPKDRFSAERLKGVDSTLKIQPAKLEDSAVYLCASSFGTSGSNEQFFGPGTRLTVL.

This chain joins TRBV11-2 and TRBJ2-5; no clear D gene. The CDR3 loop spans 13 amino acids. The germline CDR1 and CDR2 sequences are SGHAT and FQNNGV. V lost 2 bases, J lost 5 bases, and 9 bases lay in between. CDR3 coding DNA: TGTGCCAGCAGCTTAAATGACATGGAGACCCAGTACTTC. This gives the protein CASSLNDMETQYF.

V gene TRBV28 combines with J gene TRBJ2-3; D gene uncertain. The germline gives CDR1 MDHEN, CDR2 SYDVKM. Trimming pared 4 bases from V and 5 bases from J, leaving 16 bases between. The CDR3 spans 15 residues. The CDR3 region has the DNA TGTGCCAGCAGTTCATGGGAAGGTAGACTAGATACGCAGTATTTT. The encoded protein is CASSSWEGRLDTQYF.

The rearrangement links TRBV2 to TRBJ1-2; 10 positions agree with TRBD1. The CDR3 consists of 15 residues. Germline V lookup: CDR1 SNHLY, CDR2 FYNNEI. V was pared by 8 bases and J by 4 bases, with 10 bases of the junction left unmatched. In DNA form, the CDR3 reads TGTGCCAGCGGCCCCGGGACAGGGGCCTTCTATGGCTACACCTTC. This translates into CASGPGTGAFYGYTF.

The chain recombines TRBV9 with TRBJ2-1, with TRBD2 matching 8 bases. The germline CDR1 and CDR2 sequences are SGDLS and YYNGEE. The J segment lost 6 bases and the V segment lost 0 bases, leaving 14 bases of the junction unmatched. The CDR3 has 18 amino acids. CDR3 amino acids: CASSVDPLGAGVANEQFF. In DNA form, the CDR3 reads TGTGCCAGCAGCGTAGACCCCCTGGGAGCGGGAGTAGCCAATGAGCAGTTCTTC.

CDR3 loop: CASSLARRTEAFF. The CDR3 nucleotides are TGTGCCAGCAGTTTGGCAAGGCGGACTGAAGCTTTCTTT. This chain connects TRBV28 to TRBJ1-1, with no clear D. The CDR3 runs 13 residues. Trimming took off 3 bases at V and 5 bases at J, with 10 bases between the two ends. Germline V gene sequence: CDR1 MDHEN, CDR2 SYDVKM.

This chain connects TRBV29-1 to TRBJ2-7, with 9 bases lining up with TRBD2. The CDR3 is 13 residues long. The germline V gene encodes CDR1 SQVTM and CDR2 ANQGSEA. Unmatched junction bases numbered 10, after V lost 6 bases and J lost 7 bases. CDR3 bases: TGCAGCGTCCAAGTAGCGGGAGCAAGGGAGCAGTACTTC. This sequence encodes CSVQVAGAREQYF.